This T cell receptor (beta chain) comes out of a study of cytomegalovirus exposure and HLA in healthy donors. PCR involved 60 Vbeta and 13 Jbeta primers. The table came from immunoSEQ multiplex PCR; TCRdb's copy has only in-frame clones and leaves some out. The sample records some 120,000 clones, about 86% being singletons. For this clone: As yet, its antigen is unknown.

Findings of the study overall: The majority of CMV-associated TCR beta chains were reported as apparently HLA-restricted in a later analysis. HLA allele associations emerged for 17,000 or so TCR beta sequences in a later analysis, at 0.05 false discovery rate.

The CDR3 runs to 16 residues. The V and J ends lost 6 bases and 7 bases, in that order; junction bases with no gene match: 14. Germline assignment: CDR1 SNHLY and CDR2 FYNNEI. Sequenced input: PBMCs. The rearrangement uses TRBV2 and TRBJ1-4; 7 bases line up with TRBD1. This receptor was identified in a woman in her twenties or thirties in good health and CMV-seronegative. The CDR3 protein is CASRDRTGRVREKLFF. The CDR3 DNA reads TGTGCCAGCAGGGACCGGACAGGACGGGTTCGTGAAAAACTGTTTTTT.